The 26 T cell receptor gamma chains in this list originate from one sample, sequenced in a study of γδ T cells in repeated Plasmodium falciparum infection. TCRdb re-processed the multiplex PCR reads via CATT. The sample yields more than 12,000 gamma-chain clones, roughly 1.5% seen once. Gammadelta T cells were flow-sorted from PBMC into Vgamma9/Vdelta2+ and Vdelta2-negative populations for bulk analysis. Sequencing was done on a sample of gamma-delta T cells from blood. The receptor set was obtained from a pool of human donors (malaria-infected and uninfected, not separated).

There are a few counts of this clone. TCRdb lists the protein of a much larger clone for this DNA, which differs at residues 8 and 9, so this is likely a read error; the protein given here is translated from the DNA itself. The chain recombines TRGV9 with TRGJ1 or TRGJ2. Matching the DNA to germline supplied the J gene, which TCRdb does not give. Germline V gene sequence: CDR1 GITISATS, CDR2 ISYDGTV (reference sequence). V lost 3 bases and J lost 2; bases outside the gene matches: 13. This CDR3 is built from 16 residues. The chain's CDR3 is CALWEKEAIDYYKKLF. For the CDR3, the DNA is TGTGCCTTGTGGGAGAAGGAAGCCATCGATTATTATAAGAAACTCTTT.

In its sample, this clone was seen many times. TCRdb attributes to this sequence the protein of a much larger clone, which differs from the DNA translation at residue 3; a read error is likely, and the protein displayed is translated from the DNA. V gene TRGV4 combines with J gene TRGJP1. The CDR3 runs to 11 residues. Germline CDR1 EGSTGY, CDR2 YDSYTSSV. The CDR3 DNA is TGTGCCGCCTGGGACGGTTGGTTCAAGATATTT. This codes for CAAWDGWFKIF.

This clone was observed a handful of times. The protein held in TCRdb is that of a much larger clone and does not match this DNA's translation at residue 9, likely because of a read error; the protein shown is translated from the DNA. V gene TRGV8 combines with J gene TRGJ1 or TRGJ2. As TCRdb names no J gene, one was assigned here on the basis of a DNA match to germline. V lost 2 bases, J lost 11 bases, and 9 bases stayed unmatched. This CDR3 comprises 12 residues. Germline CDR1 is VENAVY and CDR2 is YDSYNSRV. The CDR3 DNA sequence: TGTGCCACCTGGGATAATCGGCATGAGAAACTCTTT. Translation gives CATWDNRHEKLF.

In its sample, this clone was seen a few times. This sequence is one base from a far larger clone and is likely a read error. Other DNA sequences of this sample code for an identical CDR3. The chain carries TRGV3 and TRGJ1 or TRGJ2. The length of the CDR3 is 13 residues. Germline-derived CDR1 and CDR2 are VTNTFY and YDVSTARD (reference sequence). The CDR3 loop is CATWVSLIYKKLF. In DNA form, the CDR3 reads TGTGCCACCTGGGTCTCGCTGATTTATAAGAAACTCTTC.

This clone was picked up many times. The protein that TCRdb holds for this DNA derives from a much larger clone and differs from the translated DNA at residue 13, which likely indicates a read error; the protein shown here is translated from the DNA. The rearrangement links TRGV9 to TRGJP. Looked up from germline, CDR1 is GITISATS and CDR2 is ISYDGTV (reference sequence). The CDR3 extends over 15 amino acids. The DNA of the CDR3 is TGTGCCTTGTGGGAGGTGGAGTTGGGCAAAAAAATCAGGGTATTT. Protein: CALWEVELGKKIRVF.

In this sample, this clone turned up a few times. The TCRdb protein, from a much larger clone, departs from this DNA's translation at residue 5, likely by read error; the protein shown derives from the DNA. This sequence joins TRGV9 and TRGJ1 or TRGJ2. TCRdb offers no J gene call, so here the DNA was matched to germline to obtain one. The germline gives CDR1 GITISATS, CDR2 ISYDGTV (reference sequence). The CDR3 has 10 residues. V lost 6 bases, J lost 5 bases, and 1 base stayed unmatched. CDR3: CALWHYKKLF. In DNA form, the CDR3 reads TGTGCCTTGTGGCATTATAAGAAACTCTTT.

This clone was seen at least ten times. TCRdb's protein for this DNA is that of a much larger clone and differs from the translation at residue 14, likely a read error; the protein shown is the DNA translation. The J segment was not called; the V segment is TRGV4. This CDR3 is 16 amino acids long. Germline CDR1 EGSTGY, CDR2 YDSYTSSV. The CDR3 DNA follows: TGTGCCACCTGGGATGGTGGGGTAATCAATTATTATAAGGAACTCTTT. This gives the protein CATWDGGVINYYKELF.

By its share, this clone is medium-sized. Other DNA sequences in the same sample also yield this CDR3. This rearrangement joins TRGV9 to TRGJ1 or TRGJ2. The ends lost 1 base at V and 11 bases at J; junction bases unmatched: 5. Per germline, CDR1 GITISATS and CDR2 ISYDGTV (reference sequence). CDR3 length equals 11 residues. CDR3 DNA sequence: TGTGCCTTGTGGGAGGTTAGAGAGAAACTCTTT. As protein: CALWEVREKLF.

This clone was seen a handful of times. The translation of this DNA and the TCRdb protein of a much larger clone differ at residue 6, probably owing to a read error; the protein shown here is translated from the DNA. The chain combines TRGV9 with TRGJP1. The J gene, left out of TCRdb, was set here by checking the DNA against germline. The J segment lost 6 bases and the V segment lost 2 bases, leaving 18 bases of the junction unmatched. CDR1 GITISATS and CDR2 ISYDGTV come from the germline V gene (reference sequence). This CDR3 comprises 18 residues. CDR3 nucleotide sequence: TGTGCCTTGTGGGAGGCGAAAACTCTTTTTTCCTCTGGTTGGTTCAAGATATTT. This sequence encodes CALWEAKTLFSSGWFKIF.

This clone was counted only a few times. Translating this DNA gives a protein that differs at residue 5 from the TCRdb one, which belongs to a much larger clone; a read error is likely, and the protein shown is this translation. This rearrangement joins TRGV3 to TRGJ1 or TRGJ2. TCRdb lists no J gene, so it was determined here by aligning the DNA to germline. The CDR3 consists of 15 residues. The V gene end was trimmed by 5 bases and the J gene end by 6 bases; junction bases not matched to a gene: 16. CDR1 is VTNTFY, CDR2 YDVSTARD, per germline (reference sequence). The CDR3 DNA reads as TGTGCCACCTGGGGCCGTGCTCTGGGCATTTATAAGAAACTCTTT. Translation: CATWGRALGIYKKLF.

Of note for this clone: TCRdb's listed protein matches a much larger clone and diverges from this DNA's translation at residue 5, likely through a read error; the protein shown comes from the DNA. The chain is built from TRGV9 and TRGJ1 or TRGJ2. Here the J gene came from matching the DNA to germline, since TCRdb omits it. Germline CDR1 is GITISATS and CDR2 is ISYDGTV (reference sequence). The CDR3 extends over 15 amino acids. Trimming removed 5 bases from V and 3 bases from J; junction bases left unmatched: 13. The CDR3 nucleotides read TGTGCCTTGTGGGGGGCCCCGAGCCCTTATTATAAGAAACTCTTT. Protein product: CALWGAPSPYYKKLF.

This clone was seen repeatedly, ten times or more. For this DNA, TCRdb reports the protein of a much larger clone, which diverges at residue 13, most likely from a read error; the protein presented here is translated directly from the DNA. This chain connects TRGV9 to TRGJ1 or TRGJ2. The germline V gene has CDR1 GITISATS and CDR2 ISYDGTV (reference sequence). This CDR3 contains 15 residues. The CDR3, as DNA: TGTGCCTTGTGGGAGGTGCCTGTCCGATATTATAAGGAACTCTTT. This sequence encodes CALWEVPVRYYKELF.

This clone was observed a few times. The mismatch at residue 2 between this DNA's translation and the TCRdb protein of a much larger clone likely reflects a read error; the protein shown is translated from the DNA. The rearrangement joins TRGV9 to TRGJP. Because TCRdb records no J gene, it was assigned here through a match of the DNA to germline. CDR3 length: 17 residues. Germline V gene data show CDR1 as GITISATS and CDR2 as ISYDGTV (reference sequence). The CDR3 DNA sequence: TGTACCTTGTGGGAGGTGAAGCCAGAGTTGGGCAAAAAAATCAAGGTATTT. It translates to CTLWEVKPELGKKIKVF.

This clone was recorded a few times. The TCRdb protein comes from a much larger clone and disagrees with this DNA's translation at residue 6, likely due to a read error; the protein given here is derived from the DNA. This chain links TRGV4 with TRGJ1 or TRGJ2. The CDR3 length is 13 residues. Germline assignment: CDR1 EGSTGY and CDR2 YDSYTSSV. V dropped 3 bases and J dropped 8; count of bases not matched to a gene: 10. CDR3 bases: TGTGCCACCTGGGATAGGCAATGGAATAAGAAACTCTTT. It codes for CATWDRQWNKKLF.

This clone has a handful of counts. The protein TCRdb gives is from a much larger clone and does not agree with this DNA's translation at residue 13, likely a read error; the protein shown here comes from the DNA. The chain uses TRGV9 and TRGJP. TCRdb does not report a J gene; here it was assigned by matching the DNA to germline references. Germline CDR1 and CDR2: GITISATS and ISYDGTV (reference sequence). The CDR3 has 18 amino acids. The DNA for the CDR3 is TGTGCCTTGTGGGAGGTGCATTCGGGAGAGTTGGGCGAAAAAATCAAGGTATTT. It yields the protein CALWEVHSGELGEKIKVF.

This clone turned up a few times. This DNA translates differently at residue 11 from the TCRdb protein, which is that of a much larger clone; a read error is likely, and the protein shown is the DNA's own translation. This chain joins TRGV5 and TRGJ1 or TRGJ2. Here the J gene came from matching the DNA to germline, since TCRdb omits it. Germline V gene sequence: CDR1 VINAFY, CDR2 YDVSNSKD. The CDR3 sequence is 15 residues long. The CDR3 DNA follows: TGTGCCACCTGGGACAGGCCAAAGAATTATCATAAGAAACTCTTT. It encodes CATWDRPKNYHKKLF.

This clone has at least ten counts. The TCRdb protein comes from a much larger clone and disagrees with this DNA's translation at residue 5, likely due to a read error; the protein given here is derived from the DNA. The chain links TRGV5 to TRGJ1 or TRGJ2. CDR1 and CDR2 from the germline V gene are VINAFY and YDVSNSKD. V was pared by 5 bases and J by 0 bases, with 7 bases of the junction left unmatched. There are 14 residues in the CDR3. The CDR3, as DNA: TGTGCCACCTGGGGCACTCTGAATTATTATAAGAAACTCTTT. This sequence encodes CATWGTLNYYKKLF.

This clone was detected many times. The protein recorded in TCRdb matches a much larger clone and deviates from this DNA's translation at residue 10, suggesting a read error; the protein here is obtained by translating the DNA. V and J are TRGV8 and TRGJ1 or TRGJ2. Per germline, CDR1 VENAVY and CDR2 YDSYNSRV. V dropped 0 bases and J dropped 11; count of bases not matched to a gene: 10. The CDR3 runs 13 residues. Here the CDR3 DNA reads TGTGCCACCTGGGATAGGCTATCCTATGAGAAACTCTTT. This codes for CATWDRLSYEKLF.

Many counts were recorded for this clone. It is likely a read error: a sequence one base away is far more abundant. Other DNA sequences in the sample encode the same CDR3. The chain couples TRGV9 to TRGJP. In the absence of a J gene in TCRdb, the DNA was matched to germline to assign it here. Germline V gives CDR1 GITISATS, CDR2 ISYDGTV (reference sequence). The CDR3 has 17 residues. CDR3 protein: CALWEVHKELGKKIKVF. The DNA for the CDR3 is TGTGCCTTGTGGGAGGTCCATAAAGAGCTGGGCAAAAAAATCAAGGTATTT.

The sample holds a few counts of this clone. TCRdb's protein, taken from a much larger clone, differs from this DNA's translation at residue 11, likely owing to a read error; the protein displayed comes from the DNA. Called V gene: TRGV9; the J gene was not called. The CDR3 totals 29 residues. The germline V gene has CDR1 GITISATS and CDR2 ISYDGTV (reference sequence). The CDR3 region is CALWEVQKVGSAVEQHWLSQVSIGRIQHF. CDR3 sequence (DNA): TGTGCCTTGTGGGAGGTGCAGAAGGTGGGATCGGCAGTGGAACAACACTGGTTGTCACAGGTAAGTATCGGAAGAATACAACATTTC.

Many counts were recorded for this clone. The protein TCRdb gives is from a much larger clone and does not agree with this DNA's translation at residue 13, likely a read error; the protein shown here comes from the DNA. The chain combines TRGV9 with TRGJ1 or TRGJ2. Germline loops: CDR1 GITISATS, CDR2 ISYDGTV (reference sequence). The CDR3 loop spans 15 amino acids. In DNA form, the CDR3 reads TGTGCCTTGTGGGAGGGCAAAACGAATTATTATAAGGAACTCTTT. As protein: CALWEGKTNYYKELF.

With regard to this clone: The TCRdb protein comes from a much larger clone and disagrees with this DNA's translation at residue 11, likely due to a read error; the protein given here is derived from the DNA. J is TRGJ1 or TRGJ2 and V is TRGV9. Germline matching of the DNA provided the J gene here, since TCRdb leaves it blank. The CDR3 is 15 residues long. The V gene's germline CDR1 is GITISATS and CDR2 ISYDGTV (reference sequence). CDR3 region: CALWELPIFYCKKLF. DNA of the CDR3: TGTGCCTTGTGGGAGTTGCCGATTTTCTATTGTAAGAAACTCTTT.

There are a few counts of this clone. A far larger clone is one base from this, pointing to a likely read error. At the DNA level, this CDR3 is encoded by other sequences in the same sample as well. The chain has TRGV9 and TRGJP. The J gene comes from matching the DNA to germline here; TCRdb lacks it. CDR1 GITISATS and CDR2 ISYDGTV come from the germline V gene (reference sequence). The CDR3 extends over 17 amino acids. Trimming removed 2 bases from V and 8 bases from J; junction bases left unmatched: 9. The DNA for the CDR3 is TGTGCCTTGTGGGAGGCGCCCTCCCAGTTGGGCAAAAAAATCAAGGTATTT. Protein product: CALWEAPSQLGKKIKVF.

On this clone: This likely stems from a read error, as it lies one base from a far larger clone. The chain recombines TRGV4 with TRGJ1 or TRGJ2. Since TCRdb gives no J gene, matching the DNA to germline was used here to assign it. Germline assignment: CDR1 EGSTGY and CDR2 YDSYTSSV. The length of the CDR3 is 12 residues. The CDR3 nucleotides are TGTGCCACCTGGGATTGGAATTACAAGAAACTCTTT. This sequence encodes CATWDWNYKKLF.

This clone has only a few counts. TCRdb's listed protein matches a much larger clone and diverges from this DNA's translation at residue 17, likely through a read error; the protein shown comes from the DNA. The CDR3 reads CALWETPRFTFARWFKVF. CDR3 bases: TGTGCCTTGTGGGAGACCCCCCGTTTCACTTTCGCCCGGTGGTTCAAGGTATTT. The rearrangement uses TRGV9 and TRGJP. Assignment of the J gene here rests on matching the DNA to germline, because TCRdb gives none. Germline CDR1 reads GITISATS; CDR2 reads ISYDGTV (reference sequence). The junction had 28 bases not matched to a gene; V was cut back by 3 bases and J by 23 bases. This CDR3 contains 18 residues.

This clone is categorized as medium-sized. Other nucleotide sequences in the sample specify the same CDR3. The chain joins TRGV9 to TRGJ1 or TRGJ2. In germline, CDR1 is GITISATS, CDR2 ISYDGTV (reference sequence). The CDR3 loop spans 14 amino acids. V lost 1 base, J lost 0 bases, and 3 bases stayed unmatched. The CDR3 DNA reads TGTGCCTTGTGGGAGGTCCCGAATTATTATAAGAAACTCTTT. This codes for CALWEVPNYYKKLF.